The next 9 T cell receptor beta chains were all read from a single sample in a study of cytomegalovirus exposure and HLA in healthy donors. 13 Jbeta primers and 60 Vbeta primers were used for the PCR. TCRdb keeps only in-frame clones here, not all; method: immunoSEQ multiplex PCR. The sample lists around 150,000 clones; about three quarters were seen once. The sequencing sample was made of PBMCs. These receptors were taken from a female donor in good health and CMV-seronegative.

This clone was recorded only once. V is TRBV5-1 and J is TRBJ2-2, with 9 bases that match TRBD1. CDR3 length equals 15 residues. Losses at the gene ends were 0 bases for V and 6 bases for J; bases not matched to a gene: 3. CDR1 SGHRS and CDR2 YFSETQ come from the germline V gene. CDR3 DNA sequence: TGCGCCAGCAGCTTGGGGGACAGGGTACCCGGGGAGCTGTTTTTT. Its protein is CASSLGDRVPGELFF.

The genes are TRBV6-4 and TRBJ1-2; tentatively, D is TRBD1 (6 bases). Germline values: CDR1 MRHNA, CDR2 SNTAGT. Trimming removed 6 bases from V and 8 bases from J, with 22 bases in between. The length of the CDR3 is 15 residues. This CDR3 reads CASSGLMGGAGGYTF. CDR3 bases: TGTGCCAGCAGCGGGCTTATGGGGGGGGCGGGGGGCTACACCTTC.

This rearrangement joins TRBV6-1 to TRBJ2-5; possible D gene TRBD1, 5 bases. This CDR3 has 12 amino acids. The V gene's germline CDR1 is MNHNS and CDR2 SASEGT. Trimming took 8 bases from V and 5 from J, leaving 12 bases between them. The DNA for the CDR3 is TGTGCCAGCGGCAGGGTAGGGGAGACCCAGTACTTC. It yields the protein CASGRVGETQYF.

The chain employs TRBV5-1 and TRBJ2-1, with D maybe TRBD1 (6 bases). The CDR3 is made up of 14 amino acids. Germline V gene sequence: CDR1 SGHRS, CDR2 YFSETQ. V was clipped by 4 bases and J by 5 bases, with 13 bases between them. This CDR3 reads CASSLGQGDNEQFF. DNA for the CDR3: TGCGCCAGCAGCCTGGGACAAGGTGACAATGAGCAGTTCTTC.

The chain has TRBV30 and TRBJ2-1; 8 bases are shared with TRBD2. This CDR3 has 16 residues. CDR1 and CDR2 (germline): GTSNPN, SVGIG (reference sequence). J lost 0 bases, V lost 0 bases, and 4 bases had no gene match. CDR3 region: CAWSVRLAFSYNEQFF. For the CDR3, the DNA is TGTGCCTGGAGTGTACGACTAGCGTTCTCCTACAATGAGCAGTTCTTC.

The J gene is TRBJ1-4, the V gene TRBV6-6; D possibly corresponds to TRBD1 (6 bases). Germline V CDR1 and CDR2: MNHNY, SVGAGI (reference sequence). The CDR3 runs 14 residues. Trimming removed 6 bases at V and 7 bases at J, with 15 bases between. CDR3 amino acids: CASSHGGAGEKLFF. The CDR3 nucleotides are TGTGCCAGCAGCCACGGGGGGGCCGGTGAAAAACTGTTTTTT.

The chain recombines TRBV5-6 with TRBJ2-5; 11 bases are a match to TRBD2. The CDR3 is made up of 17 amino acids. V was pared by 3 bases and J by 2 bases, with 9 bases of the junction left unmatched. Germline assignment: CDR1 SGHDT and CDR2 YYEEEE. CDR3 sequence reads: CASSSMTSGAKQETQYF. DNA for the CDR3: TGTGCCAGCAGCTCCATGACTAGCGGGGCGAAACAAGAGACCCAGTACTTC.

The chain recombines TRBV2 with TRBJ2-7, with 8 bases lining up with TRBD1. The length of the CDR3 is 14 residues. Germline trimming cut 5 bases from V and 3 bases from J; bases unmatched to any gene: 6. Germline CDR1 and CDR2: SNHLY and FYNNEI. CDR3 nucleotide sequence: TGTGCCAGCAGTCGCGCGGGGACAGGCTACGAGCAGTACTTC. This encodes CASSRAGTGYEQYF.

The chain combines TRBV21-1 with TRBJ2-7; the table's D call TRBD2 went unverified against the DNA. TRBV21-1 is designated a pseudogene. The CDR3 has 14 residues. DNA for the CDR3: TGTGCCAGCGGACTAGCGGAAATCTCCTACGAGCAGTACTTC. This gives the protein CASGLAEISYEQYF.